This TCR beta chain emerged from a study of shared clonotypes between healthy human individuals. Study information: Sampling drew on donors who were a couple of women and a few men aged 18 to 49.

Replicate PCRs from sorted subsets contained around 200 ng DNA, which is 31,000 or so T cell genomes. TCRdb keeps only in-frame clones here, not all; method: immunoSEQ multiplex PCR. The repertoire includes 850,000 to 1,200,000 clones, approximately 68% of them detected once, and roughly 1.5% sits in the top ten. As to this clone: Its antigen is unidentified.

Overall study findings and caveats: At large depth, rarefaction still showed sorted-subset sequencing to be incomplete.

The source of this sequence is a man aged 18 to 35 in good health. Sequences were obtained from memory CD4+ T cells sorted from blood. Subset given: CD45RA-negative fraction.

As DNA, the CDR3 is TGTGCCAGCAGTTATGACGGGACTAGCGGGAGCGATACGCAGTATTTT. Protein: CASSYDGTSGSDTQYF. The genes are TRBV6-6 and TRBJ2-3, with 14 positions matching TRBD2. Germline V gives CDR1 MNHNY, CDR2 SVGAGI (reference sequence). J was trimmed by 6 bases and V by 3 bases; bases with no gene match: 5. The length of the CDR3 is 16 residues.